This TCR beta chain was documented in a study of T cell clones after liver transplantation. Regarding the study as a whole: Migration into the graft, not deletion, may explain lost graft donor-reactive T cells.

About this clone: Its target is not known.

Sequencing was performed with immunoSEQ multiplex PCR; in TCRdb, only in-frame clones are kept and a portion is missing. The sample lists roughly 70,000 clones, more than 75% occurring once. This sequence originates from a human donor who received a liver transplant. Sample: CD4+ T cells from blood, taken before liver transplant.

For the CDR3, the DNA is TGTGCCAGCAGCCTCCTAGGGATAAGCACTGAAGCTTTCTTT. It encodes CASSLLGISTEAFF. V and J are TRBV7-9 and TRBJ1-1, with unresolved D. Germline lookup yields CDR1 SEHNR and CDR2 FQNEAQ (reference sequence). V was shortened by 5 bases and J by 4 bases, with 14 bases between the two germline ends. The CDR3 runs 14 residues. Together with reference TRBV7-9 and TRBJ1-1, the CDR3 gives the full variable domain: DTGVSQNPRHKITKRGQNVTFRCDPISEHNRLYWYRQTLGQGPEFLTYFQNEAQLEKSRLLSDRFSAERPKGSFSTLEIQRTEQGDSAMYLCASSLLGISTEAFFGQGTRLTVV.